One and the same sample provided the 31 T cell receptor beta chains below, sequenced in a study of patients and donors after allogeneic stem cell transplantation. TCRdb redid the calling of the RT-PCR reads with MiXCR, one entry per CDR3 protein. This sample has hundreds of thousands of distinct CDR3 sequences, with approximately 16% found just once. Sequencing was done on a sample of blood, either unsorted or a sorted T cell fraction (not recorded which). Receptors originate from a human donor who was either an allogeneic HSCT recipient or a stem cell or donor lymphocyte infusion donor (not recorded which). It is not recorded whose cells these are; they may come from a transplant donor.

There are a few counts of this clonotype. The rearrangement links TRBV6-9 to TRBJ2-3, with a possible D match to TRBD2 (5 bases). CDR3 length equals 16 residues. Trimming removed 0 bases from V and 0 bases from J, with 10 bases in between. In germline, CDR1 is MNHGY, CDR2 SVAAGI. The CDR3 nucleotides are TGTGCCAGCAGTTATTCGGCGGGCTGTAGCACAGATACGCAGTATTTT. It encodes CASSYSAGCSTDTQYF.

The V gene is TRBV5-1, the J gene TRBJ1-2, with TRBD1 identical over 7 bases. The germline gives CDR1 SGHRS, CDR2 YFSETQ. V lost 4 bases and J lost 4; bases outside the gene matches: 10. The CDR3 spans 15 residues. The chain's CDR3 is CASSLRTRGVYGYTF. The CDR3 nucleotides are TGCGCCAGCAGCCTTCGGACCAGGGGGGTCTATGGCTACACCTTC.

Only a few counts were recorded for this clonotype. This chain's CDR3 is CSARAGYTNNEQFF. The CDR3 DNA follows: TGCAGTGCTAGAGCGGGATACACGAACAATGAGCAGTTCTTC. The chain has TRBV20-1 and TRBJ2-1; weak D call: TRBD2 (5 bases). This CDR3 contains 14 residues. V was clipped by 1 base and J by 5 bases, with 12 bases between them. CDR1 is DFQATT, CDR2 SNEGSKA, per germline (reference sequence).

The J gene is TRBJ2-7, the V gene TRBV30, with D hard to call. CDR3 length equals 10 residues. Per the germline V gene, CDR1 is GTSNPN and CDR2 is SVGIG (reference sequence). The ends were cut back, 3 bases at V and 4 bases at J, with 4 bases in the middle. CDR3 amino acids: CAWSGYEQYF. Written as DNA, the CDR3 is TGTGCCTGGAGCGGGTACGAGCAGTACTTC.

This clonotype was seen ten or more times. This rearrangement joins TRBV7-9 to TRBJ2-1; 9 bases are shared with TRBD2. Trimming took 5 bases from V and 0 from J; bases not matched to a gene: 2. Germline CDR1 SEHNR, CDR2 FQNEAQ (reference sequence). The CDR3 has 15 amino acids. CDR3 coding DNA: TGTGCCAGCAGCGAAGCGGGAGGCTCCTACAATGAGCAGTTCTTC. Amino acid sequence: CASSEAGGSYNEQFF.

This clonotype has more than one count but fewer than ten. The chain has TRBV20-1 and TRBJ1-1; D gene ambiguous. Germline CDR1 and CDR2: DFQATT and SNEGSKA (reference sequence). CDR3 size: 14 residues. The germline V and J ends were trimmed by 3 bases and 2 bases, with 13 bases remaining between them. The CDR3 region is CSARRNTINTEAFF. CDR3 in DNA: TGCAGTGCTAGGAGAAACACAATAAACACTGAAGCTTTCTTT.

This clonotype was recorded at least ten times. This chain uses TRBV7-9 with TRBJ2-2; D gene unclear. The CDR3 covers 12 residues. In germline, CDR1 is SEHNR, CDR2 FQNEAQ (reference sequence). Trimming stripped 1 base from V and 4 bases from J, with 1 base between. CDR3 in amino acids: CASSLGTGELFF. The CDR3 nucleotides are TGTGCCAGCAGCTTAGGCACCGGGGAGCTGTTTTTT.

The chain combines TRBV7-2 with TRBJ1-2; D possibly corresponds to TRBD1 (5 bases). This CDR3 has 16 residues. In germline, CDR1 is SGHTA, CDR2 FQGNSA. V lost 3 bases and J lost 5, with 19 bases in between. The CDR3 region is CASSFRGRPLTYGYTF. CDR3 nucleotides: TGTGCCAGCAGCTTCCGGGGACGGCCCCTTACTTATGGCTACACCTTC.

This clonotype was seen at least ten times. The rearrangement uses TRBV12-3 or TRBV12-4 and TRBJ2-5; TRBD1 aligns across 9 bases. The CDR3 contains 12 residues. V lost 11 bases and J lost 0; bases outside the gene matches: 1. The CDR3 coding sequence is TGTGCCGACAGGGGGGACCAAGAGACCCAGTACTTC. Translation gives CADRGDQETQYF.

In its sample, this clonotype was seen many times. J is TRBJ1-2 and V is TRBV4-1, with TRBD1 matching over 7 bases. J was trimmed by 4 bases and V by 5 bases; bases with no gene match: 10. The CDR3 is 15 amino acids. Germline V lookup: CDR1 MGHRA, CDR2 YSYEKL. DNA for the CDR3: TGCGCCAGCAGCTCATATACAGGGGTCGGCTATGGCTACACCTTC. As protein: CASSSYTGVGYGYTF.

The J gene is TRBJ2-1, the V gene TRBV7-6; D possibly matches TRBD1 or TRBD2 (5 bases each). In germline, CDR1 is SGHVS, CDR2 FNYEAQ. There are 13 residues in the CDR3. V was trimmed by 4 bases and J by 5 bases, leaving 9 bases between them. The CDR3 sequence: CASSSLGDNEQFF. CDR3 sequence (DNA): TGTGCCAGCAGCTCGCTGGGGGACAATGAGCAGTTCTTC.

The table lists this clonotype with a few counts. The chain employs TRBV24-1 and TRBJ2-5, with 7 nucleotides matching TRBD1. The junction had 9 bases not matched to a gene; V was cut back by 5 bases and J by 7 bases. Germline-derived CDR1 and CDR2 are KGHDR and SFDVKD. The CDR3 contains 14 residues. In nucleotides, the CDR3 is TGTGCCACCAGTGGGGGGACAGATGCCAGGACCCAGTACTTC. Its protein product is CATSGGTDARTQYF.

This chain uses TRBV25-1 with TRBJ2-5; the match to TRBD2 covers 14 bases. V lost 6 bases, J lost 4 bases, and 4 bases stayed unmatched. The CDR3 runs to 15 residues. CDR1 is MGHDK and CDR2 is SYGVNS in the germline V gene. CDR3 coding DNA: TGTGCCAGCAGCCCCGGGACTAGCGGGAGAGAGACCCAGTACTTC. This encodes CASSPGTSGRETQYF.

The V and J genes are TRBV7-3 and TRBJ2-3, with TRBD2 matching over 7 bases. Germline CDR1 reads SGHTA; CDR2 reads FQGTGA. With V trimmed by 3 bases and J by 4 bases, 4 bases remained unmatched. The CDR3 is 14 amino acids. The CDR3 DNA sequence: TGTGCCAGCAGCTTGGGGGGGAAGGCAGATACGCAGTATTTT. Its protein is CASSLGGKADTQYF.

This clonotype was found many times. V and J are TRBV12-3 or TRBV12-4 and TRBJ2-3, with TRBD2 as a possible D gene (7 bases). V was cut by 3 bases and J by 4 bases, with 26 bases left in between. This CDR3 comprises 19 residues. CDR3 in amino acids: CASSFGRRGGAPSPDTQYF. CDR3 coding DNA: TGTGCCAGCAGTTTTGGCCGGAGGGGGGGCGCCCCCAGTCCAGATACGCAGTATTTT.

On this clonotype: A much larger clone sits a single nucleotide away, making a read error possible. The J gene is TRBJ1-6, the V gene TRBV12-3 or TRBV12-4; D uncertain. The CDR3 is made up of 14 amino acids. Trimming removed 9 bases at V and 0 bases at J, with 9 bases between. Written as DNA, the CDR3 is TGTGCCAGGACCGCGAGCTCCTATAATTCACCCCTCCACTTT. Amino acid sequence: CARTASSYNSPLHF.

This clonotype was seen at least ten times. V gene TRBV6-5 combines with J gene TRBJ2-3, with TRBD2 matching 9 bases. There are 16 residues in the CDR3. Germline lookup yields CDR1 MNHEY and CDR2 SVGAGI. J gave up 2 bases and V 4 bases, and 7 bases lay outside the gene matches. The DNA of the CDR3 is TGTGCCAGCAGTTCCCTAGCGGGACGATACACAGATACGCAGTATTTT. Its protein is CASSSLAGRYTDTQYF.

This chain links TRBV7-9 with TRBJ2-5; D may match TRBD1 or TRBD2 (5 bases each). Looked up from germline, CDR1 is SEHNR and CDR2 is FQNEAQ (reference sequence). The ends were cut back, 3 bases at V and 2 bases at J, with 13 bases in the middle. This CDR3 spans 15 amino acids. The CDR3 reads CASSFRDGGQETQYF. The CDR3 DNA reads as TGTGCCAGCAGCTTTCGGGACGGTGGGCAAGAGACCCAGTACTTC. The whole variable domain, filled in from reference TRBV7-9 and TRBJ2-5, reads DTGVSQNPRHKITKRGQNVTFRCDPISEHNRLYWYRQTLGQGPEFLTYFQNEAQLEKSRLLSDRFSAERPKGSFSTLEIQRTEQGDSAMYLCASSFRDGGQETQYFGPGTRLLVL.

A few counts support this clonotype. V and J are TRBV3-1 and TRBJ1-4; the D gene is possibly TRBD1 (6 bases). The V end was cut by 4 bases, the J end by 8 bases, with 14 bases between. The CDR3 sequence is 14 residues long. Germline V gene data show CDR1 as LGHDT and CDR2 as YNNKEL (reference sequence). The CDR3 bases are TGTGCCAGCAGCCGGAGACAGGAGTCCGAAAAACTGTTTTTT. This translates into CASSRRQESEKLFF.

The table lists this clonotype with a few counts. CDR3 bases: TGTGCCAGCAGCCAAAGGGACAGCAATCAGCCCCAGCATTTT. Translated, it gives CASSQRDSNQPQHF. V and J are TRBV4-2 and TRBJ1-5, with a weak D call TRBD1 (5 bases). Germline CDR1 reads LGHNA; CDR2 reads YNFKEQ. The CDR3 runs 14 residues. Trimming took off 2 bases at V and 1 base at J, with 6 bases between the two ends.

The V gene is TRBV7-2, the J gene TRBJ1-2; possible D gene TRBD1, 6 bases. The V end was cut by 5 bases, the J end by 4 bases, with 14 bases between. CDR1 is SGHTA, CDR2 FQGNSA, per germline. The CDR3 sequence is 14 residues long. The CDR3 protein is CASSPRGPAYGYTF. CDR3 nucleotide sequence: TGTGCCAGCAGCCCACGGGGGCCTGCCTATGGCTACACCTTC.

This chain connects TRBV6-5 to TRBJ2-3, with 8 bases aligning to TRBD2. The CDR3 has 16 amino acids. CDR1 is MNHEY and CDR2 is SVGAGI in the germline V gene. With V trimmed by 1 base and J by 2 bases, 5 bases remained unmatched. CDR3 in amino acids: CASSYFGGAYTDTQYF. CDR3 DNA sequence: TGTGCCAGCAGTTACTTCGGGGGGGCGTACACAGATACGCAGTATTTT.

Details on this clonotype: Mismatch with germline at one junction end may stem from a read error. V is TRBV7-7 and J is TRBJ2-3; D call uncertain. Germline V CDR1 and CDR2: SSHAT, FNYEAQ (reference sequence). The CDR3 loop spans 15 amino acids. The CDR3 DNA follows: TGTGCTAGCAGCTTAGGGCCACCCGGAATGGATACGCAGTATTTT. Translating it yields CASSLGPPGMDTQYF.

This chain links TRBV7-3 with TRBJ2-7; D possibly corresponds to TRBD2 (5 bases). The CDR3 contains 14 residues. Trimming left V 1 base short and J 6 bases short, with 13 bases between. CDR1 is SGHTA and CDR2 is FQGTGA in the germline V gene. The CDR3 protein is CASSLKSGNGEQYF. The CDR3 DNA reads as TGTGCCAGCAGCTTAAAATCCGGGAACGGCGAGCAGTACTTC.

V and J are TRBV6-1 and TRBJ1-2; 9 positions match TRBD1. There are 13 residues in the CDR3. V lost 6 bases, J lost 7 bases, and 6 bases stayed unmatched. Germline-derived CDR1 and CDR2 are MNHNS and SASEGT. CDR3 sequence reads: CASRDRDRAGYTF. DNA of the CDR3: TGTGCCAGCAGGGACCGGGACAGGGCTGGCTACACCTTC.

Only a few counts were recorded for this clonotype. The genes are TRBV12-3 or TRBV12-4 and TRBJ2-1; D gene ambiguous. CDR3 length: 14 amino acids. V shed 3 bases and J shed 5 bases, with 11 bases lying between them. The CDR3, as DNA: TGTGCCAGCAGTTTCTTAGAGAGCGACAATGAGCAGTTCTTC. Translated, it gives CASSFLESDNEQFF.

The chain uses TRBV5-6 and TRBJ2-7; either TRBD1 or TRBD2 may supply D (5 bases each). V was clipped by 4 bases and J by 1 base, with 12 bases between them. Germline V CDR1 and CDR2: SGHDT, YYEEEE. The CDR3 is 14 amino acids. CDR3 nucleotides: TGTGCCAGCAGCCCGGGACGTTTTTCCTACGAGCAGTACTTC. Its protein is CASSPGRFSYEQYF.

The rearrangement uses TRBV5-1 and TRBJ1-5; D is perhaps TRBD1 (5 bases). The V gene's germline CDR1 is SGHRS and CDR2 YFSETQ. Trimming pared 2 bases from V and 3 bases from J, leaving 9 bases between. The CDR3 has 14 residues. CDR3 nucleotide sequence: TGCGCCAGCAGCTTTGACAGTCCCAATCAGCCCCAGCATTTT. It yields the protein CASSFDSPNQPQHF.

Written as DNA, the CDR3 is TGTGCCAGCAGGGGACTAGCGGGTCGCTCCTACGAGCAGTACTTC. Translated: CASRGLAGRSYEQYF. The genes are TRBV3-1 and TRBJ2-7; 12 positions agree with TRBD2. This CDR3 spans 15 amino acids. The trim removed 6 bases at V and 0 bases at J, leaving 3 bases unmatched. From germline, CDR1 is LGHDT and CDR2 YNNKEL (reference sequence).

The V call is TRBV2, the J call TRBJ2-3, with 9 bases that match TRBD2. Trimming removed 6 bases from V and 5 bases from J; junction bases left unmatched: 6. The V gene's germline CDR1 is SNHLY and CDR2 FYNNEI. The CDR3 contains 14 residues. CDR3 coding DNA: TGTGCCAGCAGCCAGCGGGGGGCGGGAGATACGCAGTATTTT. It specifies CASSQRGAGDTQYF.

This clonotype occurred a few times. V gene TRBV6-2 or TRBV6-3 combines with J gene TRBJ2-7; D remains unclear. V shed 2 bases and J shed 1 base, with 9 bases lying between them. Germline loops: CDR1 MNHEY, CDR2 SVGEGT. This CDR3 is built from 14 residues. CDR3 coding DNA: TGTGCCAGCAGTTACCGACGGCAGTCCTACGAGCAGTACTTC. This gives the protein CASSYRRQSYEQYF.